This TCR beta chain was observed in a study of blood T cell repertoires in COVID-19. Study-level background: The United States, Italy and Spain provided the acute and convalescent COVID-19 samples. T cells, B-cell-depleted T cells, or PBMCs provided the cDNA or gDNA that served as material.

Repertoires were generated with immunoSEQ multiplex PCR, while TCRdb's copy carries only in-frame clones and drops some. The sample consists of about 64,000 clones, under 90% of them appearing once. CDR1 is KGHSH, CDR2 LQKENI, per germline. The CDR3 runs to 16 residues. With V trimmed by 4 bases and J by 3 bases, 5 bases remained unmatched. This clone was counted only a few times. The source is a man in his fifties with active COVID-19. Material: peripheral blood. J is TRBJ1-6 and V is TRBV18, with TRBD1 identical over 8 bases. DNA for the CDR3: TGTGCCAGCTCACTAGACAGGGGAAGCTATAATTCACCCCTCCACTTT. It is translated as CASSLDRGSYNSPLHF.